This entry lists 20 T cell receptor beta chains sequenced from one sample in a study of T cell responses to AZD1222 COVID-19 vaccine. Sequencing used immunoSEQ multiplex PCR; TCRdb keeps in-frame clones, though not all of them. The sample shows about 170,000 clones, around 90% of them seen only once. This sample comprised peripheral blood, obtained on day 0 of AZD1222 vaccination. These receptors originate from an adult in good health.

The chain is built from TRBV6-5 and TRBJ2-7, with no clear D. Deletions cut 4 bases from V and 0 bases from J, with 16 bases between. The CDR3 sequence is 16 residues long. The V gene's germline CDR1 is MNHEY and CDR2 SVGAGI. CDR3 DNA: TGTGCCAGCAGTTCCCGGACGGACCAGAGCTCCTACGAGCAGTACTTC. It is translated as CASSSRTDQSSYEQYF.

V usage is TRBV5-1 and J usage is TRBJ2-1; D is perhaps TRBD2 (5 bases). The CDR3 has 17 residues. The V and J ends lost 1 base and 0 bases respectively, with 14 bases between them. Per germline, CDR1 SGHRS and CDR2 YFSETQ. CDR3 amino acids: CASSLRVEGFSYNEQFF. The CDR3 bases are TGCGCCAGCAGCTTGAGGGTAGAGGGCTTCTCCTACAATGAGCAGTTCTTC. Full variable domain (rest looked up from reference TRBV5-1 and TRBJ2-1): KAGVTQTPRYLIKTRGQQVTLSCSPISGHRSVSWYQQTPGQGLQFLFEYFSETQRNKGNFPGRFSGRQFSNSRSEMNVSTLELGDSALYLCASSLRVEGFSYNEQFFGPGTRLTVL.

The chain joins TRBV6-5 to TRBJ1-1; unclear D gene. This CDR3 is 13 amino acids long. The germline V and J ends were trimmed by 5 bases and 1 base, with 8 bases remaining between them. Germline V lookup: CDR1 MNHEY, CDR2 SVGAGI. The CDR3 sequence: CASSRRENTEAFF. CDR3 sequence (DNA): TGTGCCAGCAGTCGTCGGGAGAACACTGAAGCTTTCTTT.

The rearrangement uses TRBV15 and TRBJ2-5, with D perhaps assigned TRBD1 or TRBD2 (5 bases each). Trimming shortened V by 8 bases and J by 7 bases, and 14 bases separated the two germline ends. CDR3 size: 12 residues. In germline, CDR1 is LNHNV, CDR2 YYDKDF (reference sequence). The CDR3 loop is CATGTARGTQYF. The CDR3 nucleotides read TGTGCCACCGGGACCGCCCGGGGGACCCAGTACTTC.

V is TRBV9 and J is TRBJ2-1; 7 nucleotides line up with TRBD1. This CDR3 has 16 amino acids. Germline V CDR1 and CDR2: SGDLS, YYNGEE. The V gene end was trimmed by 1 base and the J gene end by 0 bases; junction bases not matched to a gene: 4. In DNA, the CDR3 is TGTGCCAGCAGCGTACGGGGACAGAGCTCCTACAATGAGCAGTTCTTC. It specifies CASSVRGQSSYNEQFF.

This clone was seen only once. The rearrangement joins TRBV20-1 to TRBJ2-7; D not certain. From germline, CDR1 is DFQATT and CDR2 SNEGSKA (reference sequence). The V end was cut by 5 bases, the J end by 2 bases, with 7 bases between. The CDR3 extends over 11 amino acids. This chain's CDR3 is CSAGKTYEQYF. DNA for the CDR3: TGCAGTGCTGGCAAAACCTACGAGCAGTACTTC.

J is TRBJ2-3 and V is TRBV5-5; possibly TRBD1 for D (6 bases). The CDR3 is 16 residues long. The germline CDR1 and CDR2 sequences are SGHKS and YYEKEE (reference sequence). V was shortened by 0 bases and J by 5 bases, with 16 bases between the two germline ends. In DNA, the CDR3 is TGTGCCAGCAGCTTGGCCCCCCTTCGCAGGGGAGATACGCAGTATTTT. Translated, it gives CASSLAPLRRGDTQYF.

V usage is TRBV7-8 and J usage is TRBJ2-7, with 11 bases that match TRBD1. The V segment lost 5 bases and the J segment 3 bases; nucleotides outside the gene matches: 9. CDR3 length: 16 amino acids. The germline V gene has CDR1 SGHVS and CDR2 FQNEAQ. CDR3 protein: CASSVPGTGGVYEQYF. DNA for the CDR3: TGTGCCAGCAGCGTACCCGGGACAGGGGGTGTCTACGAGCAGTACTTC.

This clone was observed a single time. The V and J genes are TRBV7-9 and TRBJ1-2, with TRBD1 matching 9 bases. Germline V gene data show CDR1 as SEHNR and CDR2 as FQNEAQ (reference sequence). CDR3 length: 17 residues. J gave up 3 bases and V 5 bases, and 13 bases lay outside the gene matches. CDR3 nucleotide sequence: TGTGCCAGCAGCCGGGGTTTACAGGGGGCAGGTGACTATGGCTACACCTTC. Translating it yields CASSRGLQGAGDYGYTF. The whole variable domain, remainder taken from reference TRBV7-9 and TRBJ1-2, is DTGVSQNPRHKITKRGQNVTFRCDPISEHNRLYWYRQTLGQGPEFLTYFQNEAQLEKSRLLSDRFSAERPKGSFSTLEIQRTEQGDSAMYLCASSRGLQGAGDYGYTFGSGTRLTVV.

The chain couples TRBV21-1 to TRBJ2-1; the D call of TRBD2 is as the table states it, not checked on the DNA. TRBV21-1 is classified as a pseudogene. The CDR3 runs to 18 residues. The CDR3 sequence is CASRPEEQSDPYNDEQFF. CDR3 coding DNA: TGTGCCAGCAGGCCGGAGGAGCAATCCGACCCGTACAATGATGAGCAGTTCTTC.

The sample holds one count of this clone. The chain combines TRBV13 with TRBJ1-1; TRBD1 might be the D (5 bases). CDR3 length: 14 amino acids. The V gene lost 5 bases and the J gene lost 4 bases, with 14 bases spanning the gap. The germline CDR1 and CDR2 sequences are PRHDT and FYEKMQ (reference sequence). CDR3 nucleotides: TGTGCCAGCAGCCCTCGGGGGGAGGTCACTGAAGCTTTCTTT. Protein product: CASSPRGEVTEAFF.

CDR3 loop: CASSLARPSREQFF. CDR3 DNA: TGTGCCAGCAGCTTGGCCAGGCCATCCAGGGAGCAGTTCTTC. V is TRBV7-8 and J is TRBJ2-1; no clear D. The ends were cut back, 3 bases at V and 10 bases at J, with 16 bases in the middle. The CDR3 consists of 14 residues. Per germline, CDR1 SGHVS and CDR2 FQNEAQ.

The rearrangement joins TRBV3-1 (or the pseudogene TRBV3-2) to TRBJ1-2, with 10 positions matching TRBD1. Trimming took 1 base from V and 5 from J; bases not matched to a gene: 4. Germline V gene lookup returns CDR1 LGHDT and CDR2 YNNKEL (reference sequence). The CDR3 is made up of 15 amino acids. The DNA of the CDR3 is TGTGCCAGCAGCCAAGGGGTGGGACAGGGGTATGGCTACACCTTC. Translation gives CASSQGVGQGYGYTF.

The CDR3 loop reads CASSFEGQGSSPLHF. The CDR3 nucleotides read TGTGCCAGCAGCTTTGAGGGTCAAGGTAGTTCACCCCTCCACTTT. The J gene is TRBJ1-6, the V gene TRBV7-2, with unresolved D. Per germline, CDR1 SGHTA and CDR2 FQGNSA. The CDR3 sequence is 15 residues long. The germline V and J ends were trimmed by 3 bases and 9 bases, with 15 bases remaining between them.

CDR3 sequence: CSVKTHTEAFF. In DNA form, the CDR3 reads TGCAGTGTTAAAACCCACACTGAAGCTTTCTTT. The rearrangement joins TRBV20-1 to TRBJ1-1; D gene uncertain. V was clipped by 7 bases and J by 3 bases, with 9 bases between them. Looked up from germline, CDR1 is DFQATT and CDR2 is SNEGSKA (reference sequence). The CDR3 is 11 residues long.

J is TRBJ1-4 and V is TRBV27, with D possibly matching TRBD1 (6 bases). The V and J ends lost 5 bases and 0 bases respectively, with 13 bases between them. The V gene's germline CDR1 is MNHEY and CDR2 SMNVEV (reference sequence). The CDR3 runs to 16 residues. CDR3 DNA sequence: TGTGCCAGCAGTACGAGGGGGGCGACAACTAATGAAAAACTGTTTTTT. This encodes CASSTRGATTNEKLFF.

The chain recombines TRBV5-1 with TRBJ1-1; 10 positions match TRBD1. The J segment lost 4 bases and the V segment lost 4 bases, leaving 16 bases of the junction unmatched. Germline V CDR1 and CDR2: SGHRS, YFSETQ. CDR3 length: 18 amino acids. CDR3 in amino acids: CASSRGGQGPTASTEAFF. In DNA form, the CDR3 reads TGCGCCAGCAGCCGAGGGGGACAGGGGCCCACCGCGAGCACTGAAGCTTTCTTT.

V and J are TRBV19 and TRBJ1-5, with TRBD1 identical over 9 bases. Germline V CDR1 and CDR2: LNHDA, SQIVND (reference sequence). The CDR3 spans 17 residues. V was pared by 4 bases and J by 6 bases, with 13 bases of the junction left unmatched. CDR3 amino acids: CASSRTGTGYQAQPQHF. The CDR3 DNA sequence: TGTGCCAGTAGTAGGACCGGGACAGGGTATCAGGCTCAGCCCCAGCATTTT.

The V gene is TRBV18, the J gene TRBJ2-7, with D possibly matching TRBD2 (6 bases). CDR3 length equals 12 residues. Germline V gene data show CDR1 as KGHSH and CDR2 as LQKENI. Between the trimmed V and J ends, which lost 3 bases and 3 bases, there was a span of 6 bases. In nucleotides, the CDR3 is TGTGCCAGCTCACCGGAGGGCTACGAGCAGTACTTC. Its protein product is CASSPEGYEQYF.

The J gene is TRBJ2-7, the V gene TRBV5-5; D call uncertain. Trimming stripped 2 bases from V and 2 bases from J, with 11 bases between. Germline CDR1 and CDR2: SGHKS and YYEKEE (reference sequence). This CDR3 is built from 14 residues. The CDR3 bases are TGTGCCAGCAGCTTATCTAGGCTCCCCTACGAGCAGTACTTC. Translating it yields CASSLSRLPYEQYF.